These T cell receptor beta chains were read from a single sample in a study of control samples from healthy donors and cancer patients. Only in-frame clones appear in the TCRdb table, and some are missing; sequencing was by immunoSEQ multiplex PCR. The table has around 33,000 clones, 86% seen once. Material: PBMCs. Receptor source: a woman aged 35 to 49 with lung cancer. CDR3s include the opening cysteine and the closing phenylalanine or tryptophan. Fields, in order: D gene, CDR3 length, clone size, V gene, CDR3 protein. The D gene is left open where the match is weak. Part of the rows lack a size; the others show once, few, many or a class for expanded clones.

d_gene: TRBD1
len: 15
abundance: .
v_gene: TRBV9
CDR3aa: CASSVGVDRVGEAFF

d_gene: .
len: 13
abundance: .
v_gene: TRBV27
CDR3aa: CASSWGEDTEAFF

d_gene: TRBD1
len: 13
abundance: .
v_gene: TRBV29-1
CDR3aa: CSVEQGAEGTQYF

d_gene: .
len: 15
abundance: .
v_gene: TRBV7-9
CDR3aa: CASSLAGGSNQPQHF

d_gene: .
len: 12
abundance: .
v_gene: TRBV6-5
CDR3aa: CASSVAGETQYF

d_gene: .
len: 13
abundance: .
v_gene: TRBV14
CDR3aa: CASSQWSSHEQYF

d_gene: .
len: 14
abundance: .
v_gene: TRBV28
CDR3aa: CASSLAQLNEKLFF

d_gene: TRBD2
len: 15
abundance: .
v_gene: TRBV3-1/TRBV3-2
CDR3aa: CASSQARGGLGELFF

d_gene: .
len: 12
abundance: .
v_gene: TRBV30
CDR3aa: CALTWVSTEAFF

d_gene: TRBD1
len: 15
abundance: .
v_gene: TRBV9
CDR3aa: CASSEWDRMNTEAFF

d_gene: TRBD1
len: 13
abundance: once
v_gene: TRBV5-6
CDR3aa: CASSVGDRVQAFF

d_gene: TRBD2
len: 15
abundance: once
v_gene: TRBV4-3
CDR3aa: CASSRTSGGAGELFF

d_gene: .
len: 15
abundance: .
v_gene: TRBV3-1/TRBV3-2
CDR3aa: CASSLQMIAAGEQFF

d_gene: .
len: 12
abundance: .
v_gene: TRBV19
CDR3aa: CASRRRSNEQFF

d_gene: .
len: 14
abundance: .
v_gene: TRBV18
CDR3aa: CASSPGVGNQPQHF

d_gene: TRBD2
len: 13
abundance: .
v_gene: TRBV9
CDR3aa: CARGGSHPHEQYF

d_gene: .
len: 15
abundance: once
v_gene: TRBV11-3
CDR3aa: CASSAIRGFNTEAFF

d_gene: .
len: 10
abundance: .
v_gene: TRBV20-1
CDR3aa: CSAVNDGYTF

d_gene: TRBD1
len: 14
abundance: .
v_gene: TRBV19
CDR3aa: CASRPGQTTAEAFF

d_gene: .
len: 16
abundance: .
v_gene: TRBV6-5
CDR3aa: CASSSRRETGANVLTF

d_gene: .
len: 16
abundance: .
v_gene: TRBV7-9
CDR3aa: CASSHPIGRGMEKLFF

d_gene: .
len: 15
abundance: once
v_gene: TRBV10-3
CDR3aa: CAISEGQVLNEKLFF

d_gene: TRBD2
len: 15
abundance: .
v_gene: TRBV7-2
CDR3aa: CASSSLAGGRDTQYF

d_gene: TRBD1
len: 15
abundance: .
v_gene: TRBV6-5
CDR3aa: CASSRTGTGVDTQYF

d_gene: .
len: 13
abundance: .
v_gene: TRBV4-2
CDR3aa: CASSPPGTDTQYF

d_gene: TRBD1
len: 17
abundance: .
v_gene: TRBV5-5
CDR3aa: CASSLEPGTGMTYEQYF

d_gene: TRBD1
len: 15
abundance: .
v_gene: TRBV5-1
CDR3aa: CASSLGQGDTSPLHF

d_gene: .
len: 14
abundance: .
v_gene: TRBV9
CDR3aa: CASSVDLGTGELFF

d_gene: TRBD1
len: 15
abundance: .
v_gene: TRBV9
CDR3aa: CASSGGQGDNQPQHF

d_gene: .
len: 12
abundance: .
v_gene: TRBV29-1
CDR3aa: CSVVPRGPEAFF

d_gene: .
len: 13
abundance: once
v_gene: TRBV6-5
CDR3aa: CASKPRVNTEAFF

d_gene: .
len: 13
abundance: few
v_gene: TRBV2
CDR3aa: CASRAISNQPQHF

d_gene: .
len: 13
abundance: once
v_gene: TRBV14
CDR3aa: CASSHRVRRDQYF

d_gene: .
len: 13
abundance: .
v_gene: TRBV25-1
CDR3aa: CASSESLEETQYF

d_gene: TRBD1
len: 17
abundance: .
v_gene: TRBV4-3
CDR3aa: CASSQDPGQGGIYGYTF

d_gene: TRBD2
len: 13
abundance: .
v_gene: TRBV27
CDR3aa: CASSPGRVGEQYF

d_gene: TRBD2
len: 15
abundance: .
v_gene: TRBV9
CDR3aa: CASSVSGGHPDTQYF

d_gene: .
len: 17
abundance: .
v_gene: TRBV6-1
CDR3aa: CASSEGRGRTTNYGYTF

d_gene: .
len: 15
abundance: .
v_gene: TRBV9
CDR3aa: CASSVSGISQETQYF

d_gene: TRBD2
len: 17
abundance: .
v_gene: TRBV14
CDR3aa: CASSPGTSGGVKETQYF

d_gene: .
len: 16
abundance: .
v_gene: TRBV7-8
CDR3aa: CASSLKIAALNYGYTF

d_gene: .
len: 16
abundance: .
v_gene: TRBV19
CDR3aa: CASSIRVGVGNQPQHF

d_gene: TRBD1
len: 13
abundance: .
v_gene: TRBV2
CDR3aa: CASSVLGQGSAFF

d_gene: .
len: 15
abundance: .
v_gene: TRBV5-4
CDR3aa: CASSLRRGDGNTIYF

d_gene: .
len: 15
abundance: .
v_gene: TRBV3-1/TRBV3-2
CDR3aa: CASSQDPGGNTEAFF

d_gene: TRBD1
len: 13
abundance: .
v_gene: TRBV12-3/TRBV12-4
CDR3aa: CASSQDRLYEQYF

d_gene: .
len: 14
abundance: once
v_gene: TRBV6-4
CDR3aa: CASSRDSTGGPQHF